The TCR beta chain described here comes from a study of cytomegalovirus exposure and HLA in healthy donors. V shed 3 bases, J shed 5 bases, and the junction held 9 bases outside the gene matches. Germline CDR1 is SGHDT and CDR2 is YYEEEE. This CDR3 has 15 amino acids. With 60 Vbeta and 13 Jbeta primers, the PCR was carried out. Only in-frame clones appear in the TCRdb table, and some are missing; sequencing was by immunoSEQ multiplex PCR. The sample includes 150,000 to 200,000 clones, about 82% of them seen just once. This receptor was identified in a woman aged 25 to 45 in good health and CMV-seropositive. The V and J genes are TRBV5-6 and TRBJ1-1; TRBD1 matches 8 bases. Source material: PBMCs. The CDR3 DNA is TGTGCCAGCAGCTCCCGCAGGGGGCTAAGGACTGAAGCTTTCTTT. Protein: CASSSRRGLRTEAFF.